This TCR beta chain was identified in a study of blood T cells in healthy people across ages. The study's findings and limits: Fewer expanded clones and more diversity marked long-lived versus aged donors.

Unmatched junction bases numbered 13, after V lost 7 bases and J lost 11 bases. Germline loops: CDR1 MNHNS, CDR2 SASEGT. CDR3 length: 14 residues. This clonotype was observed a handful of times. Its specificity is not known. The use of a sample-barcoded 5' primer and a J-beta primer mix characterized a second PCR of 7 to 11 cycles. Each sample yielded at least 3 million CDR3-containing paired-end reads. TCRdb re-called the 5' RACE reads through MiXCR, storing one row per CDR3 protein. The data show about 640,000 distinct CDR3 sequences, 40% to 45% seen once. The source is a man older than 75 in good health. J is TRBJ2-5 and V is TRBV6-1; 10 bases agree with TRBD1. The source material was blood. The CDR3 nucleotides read TGTGCCAGCAACCTCCGGGACAGGGGTTTGGAGCAGTACTTC. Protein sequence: CASNLRDRGLEQYF.